This TCR beta chain appears in the sequencing data of a study of molecular identifiers for immune sequencing clone quantification. In germline, CDR1 is MNHNS, CDR2 SASEGT. This CDR3 has 15 amino acids. TCRdb used MiXCR to reprocess the PCR reads, holding one entry per CDR3 protein. The sample consists of about 630,000 distinct CDR3 sequences, about 25% of them appearing once. This clonotype was observed a handful of times. This sequence was found in a human donor in good health. Some libraries in this study had Jurkat cell RNA spiked in. The V call is TRBV6-1, the J call TRBJ2-3, with TRBD2 matching over 7 bases. The material sequenced was naive CD8+ T cells from blood, with Jurkat cell RNA spiked in. Subset: FACS-sorted CD8+CD4-CCR7+CD45RA+ naive T cells. CDR3 in DNA: TGTGCGGGTTTGTCTAGCGGAGCGAGCACAGATACGCAGTATTTT. It codes for CAGLSSGASTDTQYF.